The 17 T cell receptor beta chains reported below all come from one sample, sequenced in a study of response to subunit inactivated influenza vaccine. TCRdb re-called the RT-PCR reads through MiXCR, storing one row per CDR3 protein. This repertoire shows under 800,000 distinct CDR3 sequences, about 14% found once; its top ten account for 6.5% to 8.5%. This sample comprised PBMCs from blood, obtained 14 to 15 days before vaccination. Source of these receptors: a man aged 50 to 60 who received an inactivated influenza vaccine.

The rearrangement joins TRBV7-9 to TRBJ2-2, with no clear D. The germline V gene encodes CDR1 SEHNR and CDR2 FQNEAQ (reference sequence). The CDR3 covers 14 residues. V was trimmed by 11 bases and J by 3 bases, leaving 16 bases between them. The CDR3: CASFQGWDTGELFF. The CDR3 region has the DNA TGTGCCTCCTTCCAAGGGTGGGACACCGGGGAGCTGTTTTTT.

The chain links TRBV11-2 to TRBJ2-1, with a tentative D call TRBD2 (5 bases). This CDR3 contains 14 residues. V was clipped by 6 bases and J by 3 bases, with 12 bases between them. Germline assignment: CDR1 SGHAT and CDR2 FQNNGV. This CDR3 reads CASSNSANYNEQFF. In DNA, the CDR3 is TGTGCCAGCAGTAATAGCGCAAACTACAATGAGCAGTTCTTC.

The chain recombines TRBV29-1 with TRBJ2-4; TRBD1 matches at 8 bases. V was clipped by 8 bases and J by 6 bases; unmatched bases: 6. The CDR3 contains 12 residues. Germline CDR1 reads SQVTM; CDR2 reads ANQGSEA. Here the CDR3 reads CSLRTGTNIQYF. CDR3 DNA: TGCAGCCTTCGGACAGGGACAAACATTCAGTACTTC.

This clonotype has ten or more counts. The chain couples TRBV7-2 to TRBJ2-7, with D perhaps matching TRBD2 (6 bases). Germline V gene sequence: CDR1 SGHTA, CDR2 FQGNSA. There are 12 residues in the CDR3. Trimming stripped 4 bases from V and 6 bases from J, with 10 bases between. The CDR3 reads CASSSQGGEQYF. CDR3 in DNA: TGTGCCAGCAGCTCCCAGGGAGGCGAGCAGTACTTC. The full variable domain, completed using reference TRBV7-2 and TRBJ2-7, is GAGVSQSPSNKVTEKGKDVELRCDPISGHTALYWYRQSLGQGLEFLIYFQGNSAPDKSGLPSDRFSAERTGGSVSTLTIQRTQQEDSAVYLCASSSQGGEQYFGPGTRLTVT.

This clonotype has more than one count but fewer than ten. V gene TRBV9 combines with J gene TRBJ2-7, with D perhaps given as TRBD1 or TRBD2 (5 bases each). CDR1 and CDR2 (germline): SGDLS, YYNGEE. Trimming cost V 5 bases and J 3 bases, with 12 bases left between them. The length of the CDR3 is 13 residues. Written as DNA, the CDR3 is TGTGCCAGCAGTGAGGGGAATGGCTACGAGCAGTACTTC. Protein product: CASSEGNGYEQYF. Full variable domain (rest looked up from reference TRBV9 and TRBJ2-7): DSGVTQTPKHLITATGQRVTLRCSPRSGDLSVYWYQQSLDQGLQFLIQYYNGEERAKGNILERFSAQQFPDLHSELNLSSLELGDSALYFCASSEGNGYEQYFGPGTRLTVT.

The chain links TRBV27 to TRBJ2-1; the D gene is possibly TRBD2 (6 bases). CDR1 and CDR2 from the germline V gene are MNHEY and SMNVEV (reference sequence). There are 15 residues in the CDR3. The V gene lost 6 bases and the J gene lost 3 bases, with 15 bases spanning the gap. The CDR3 here is CASSPGGLIYNEQFF. CDR3 bases: TGTGCCAGCAGCCCCGGGGGACTCATCTACAATGAGCAGTTCTTC.

The chain carries TRBV12-3 or TRBV12-4 and TRBJ2-3; 9 bases align to TRBD1. V was clipped by 2 bases and J by 5 bases; unmatched bases: 5. The CDR3 extends over 15 amino acids. Here the CDR3 DNA reads TGTGCCAGCAGTTTATGGGGACAGGGTCTAGATACGCAGTATTTT. The encoded protein is CASSLWGQGLDTQYF.

This clonotype has a handful of counts. This chain links TRBV11-2 with TRBJ2-5, with TRBD1 as a possible D gene (5 bases). Germline-derived CDR1 and CDR2 are SGHAT and FQNNGV. Between the trimmed V and J ends, which lost 4 bases and 5 bases, there was a span of 14 bases. This CDR3 contains 14 residues. CDR3 protein: CASSSYRSRETQYF. The CDR3 DNA follows: TGTGCCAGCAGCTCCTACAGGTCCAGGGAGACCCAGTACTTC.

CDR3 DNA sequence: TGTGCCAGCAATCCCTATGGGACCGGGGAGCTGTTTTTT. The encoded protein is CASNPYGTGELFF. The rearrangement uses TRBV12-3 or TRBV12-4 and TRBJ2-2; D unresolved. CDR3 length: 13 amino acids. Trimming removed 7 bases from V and 5 bases from J, with 11 bases in between.

This clonotype was detected ten times or more. The chain combines TRBV12-3 or TRBV12-4 with TRBJ1-1; TRBD1 matches 9 bases. The CDR3 length is 13 residues. With 2 bases clipped from V and 11 bases from J, the junction kept 6 bases outside the gene matches. CDR3 bases: TGTGCCAGCAGTTTAACAGGGGGCCCTAGGGCTTTCTTT. Translated: CASSLTGGPRAFF.

The CDR3 DNA follows: TGCGCCAGCAGCGGTCCCCAGGTGGATACGCAGTATTTT. This sequence encodes CASSGPQVDTQYF. The chain recombines TRBV5-1 with TRBJ2-3, with D hard to call. V shed 4 bases and J shed 6 bases, with 12 bases lying between them. Germline assignment: CDR1 SGHRS and CDR2 YFSETQ. The CDR3 spans 13 residues. The full variable domain, in which reference TRBV5-1 and TRBJ2-3 provide the parts outside the CDR3, is KAGVTQTPRYLIKTRGQQVTLSCSPISGHRSVSWYQQTPGQGLQFLFEYFSETQRNKGNFPGRFSGRQFSNSRSEMNVSTLELGDSALYLCASSGPQVDTQYFGPGTRLTVL.

In its sample, this clonotype was seen a few times. V and J are TRBV10-2 and TRBJ2-3; either TRBD1 or TRBD2 may supply D (6 bases each). The CDR3 contains 16 residues. V lost 0 bases, J lost 1 base, and 11 bases lay in between. CDR1 and CDR2 (germline): WSHSY, SAAADI. In nucleotides, the CDR3 is TGCGCCAGCAGTGAGTCGGGTGGGGGGCGCACAGATACGCAGTATTTT. Amino acid sequence: CASSESGGGRTDTQYF.

The chain carries TRBV11-2 and TRBJ2-2, with 11 bases that match TRBD2. The germline gives CDR1 SGHAT, CDR2 FQNNGV. V lost 3 bases and J lost 4; bases outside the gene matches: 4. CDR3 length: 16 amino acids. The CDR3, as DNA: TGTGCCAGCAGCTTCCTGACTAGCGGGATCACCGGGGAGCTGTTTTTT. It specifies CASSFLTSGITGELFF.

This clonotype was counted at least ten times. The chain has TRBV12-3 or TRBV12-4 and TRBJ2-7; possible D gene TRBD2, 6 bases. This CDR3 contains 14 residues. V lost 6 bases and J lost 3, with 15 bases in between. In nucleotides, the CDR3 is TGTGCCAGCAGCCCGGGACTCTCACTCTACGAGCAGTACTTC. The encoded protein is CASSPGLSLYEQYF.

This clonotype was detected ten times or more. This chain links TRBV29-1 with TRBJ1-2; the match to TRBD1 covers 7 bases. The CDR3 consists of 14 residues. Germline CDR1 is SQVTM and CDR2 is ANQGSEA. J was trimmed by 0 bases and V by 6 bases; bases with no gene match: 7. This CDR3 reads CSVPTGEANYGYTF. The CDR3 region has the DNA TGCAGCGTCCCAACAGGGGAGGCTAACTATGGCTACACCTTC.

This clonotype was seen a handful of times. V and J are TRBV6-1 and TRBJ2-1; 12 bases line up with TRBD2. With 6 bases clipped from V and 8 bases from J, the junction kept 8 bases outside the gene matches. Germline V gene sequence: CDR1 MNHNS, CDR2 SASEGT. The CDR3 has 15 amino acids. For the CDR3, the DNA is TGTGCCAGCAGAAGACTAGCGGGAGCTTTCTATGAGCAGTTCTTC. Translation: CASRRLAGAFYEQFF.

The chain carries TRBV6-1 and TRBJ1-2, with D tentatively TRBD1 (5 bases). The germline gives CDR1 MNHNS, CDR2 SASEGT. CDR3 length: 13 residues. Trimming cost V 6 bases and J 4 bases, with 12 bases left between them. The CDR3 reads CASRQGKLYGYTF. The CDR3 DNA is TGTGCCAGCAGGCAGGGAAAGCTCTATGGCTACACCTTC.